The rows below give T cell receptor beta chains drawn from one sample of a study of T cell repertoires in cytomegalovirus infection. In TCRdb, the reads were re-called with MiXCR into one record per CDR3 protein. The data hold 310,000 or so distinct CDR3 sequences, with roughly 15% observed a single time. Sequenced: PBMCs. The source of these receptors is a human donor in good health (CMV status not recorded). Some clones in this sample may be carry-over from other donors' samples. Each CDR3 is given with its conserved first and last residue. D genes are given only for firm matches. Rows give clone size only sometimes, using once, few, many, or a class for an expanded clone.

V	J	size	D	CDR3	DNA
TRBV12-3/TRBV12-4	TRBJ1-1	.	TRBD1	CASTQGGARGDTEAFF	TGTGCCAGCACCCAGGGGGGGGCCAGGGGGGACACTGAAGCTTTCTTT
TRBV5-4	TRBJ2-5	few	.	CASSSPSGPQETQYF	TGTGCCAGCAGCTCGCCCTCGGGTCCCCAAGAGACCCAGTACTTC
TRBV10-3	TRBJ1-1	.	.	CAIRSGGGPQEAFF	TGTGCCATCAGGAGCGGGGGCGGACCCCAGGAAGCTTTCTTT
TRBV4-3	TRBJ1-4	many	TRBD1	CASSQDLLEVGQGHEKLFF	TGCGCCAGCAGCCAAGATCTGTTGGAAGTGGGACAGGGTCATGAAAAACTGTTTTTT
TRBV10-3	TRBJ1-6	.	TRBD1	CAIRDRGNSPLHF	TGTGCCATCAGGGACAGGGGTAATTCACCCCTCCACTTT
TRBV27	TRBJ2-4	many	.	CASSEPRGIQYF	TGTGCCAGCAGTGAGCCCCGGGGCATTCAGTACTTC
TRBV20-1	TRBJ2-3	.	TRBD1	CSAGDRGTDTQYF	TGCAGTGCTGGGGACAGAGGCACAGATACGCAGTATTTT
TRBV6-2/TRBV6-3	TRBJ2-4	few	TRBD2	CASSLTSGGASAKNIQYF	TGTGCCAGCAGTCTAACTAGCGGGGGGGCCTCAGCCAAAAACATTCAGTACTTC
TRBV12-3/TRBV12-4	TRBJ1-3	many	.	CASSLTGAAGNTIYF	TGTGCCAGCAGTTTAACAGGAGCGGCTGGAAACACCATATATTTT
TRBV28	TRBJ2-7	.	TRBD1	CASSFYWGPTGQGNNYEQYF	TGTGCCAGCAGTTTTTATTGGGGACCGACGGGACAGGGAAATAACTACGAGCAGTACTTC
TRBV4-3	TRBJ2-6	few	.	CASSQETGSTGANVLTF	TGCGCCAGCAGCCAAGAAACAGGGTCAACTGGGGCCAACGTCCTGACTTTC
TRBV20-1	TRBJ1-2	.	.	CSARAGGGDYGYTF	TGCAGTGCTAGAGCGGGGGGAGGCGACTATGGCTACACCTTC
TRBV20-1	TRBJ2-3	.	.	CSARATGDTQYF	TGCAGTGCTAGAGCGACAGGAGATACGCAGTATTTT
TRBV12-5	TRBJ2-5	few	TRBD2	CASGNLTGLRKTQYF	TGTGCTAGTGGGAACCTCACGGGACTAAGAAAGACCCAGTACTTC
TRBV29-1	TRBJ2-4	.	TRBD1	CSVLQGAIGNIQYF	TGCAGCGTGTTACAGGGGGCGATCGGAAACATTCAGTACTTC
TRBV7-8	TRBJ1-2	.	.	CASSLDARTPSGYTF	TGTGCCAGCAGCTTAGATGCCAGGACCCCTTCTGGCTACACCTTC
TRBV4-1	TRBJ1-1	many	.	CASSQVQGLNTEAFF	TGCGCCAGCAGCCAAGTGCAGGGGCTGAACACTGAAGCTTTCTTT
TRBV5-4	TRBJ2-2	.	TRBD1	CASSLASGRGRTGELFF	TGTGCCAGCAGCTTGGCCTCGGGCAGGGGGCGAACCGGGGAGCTGTTTTTT
TRBV7-2	TRBJ2-7	many	.	CASSATGTFGSYEQYF	TGTGCCAGCAGCGCAACCGGGACGTTCGGTTCCTACGAGCAGTACTTC
TRBV20-1	TRBJ1-5	many	.	CSARGDRDQPQHF	TGCAGTGCTAGAGGTGATAGAGATCAGCCCCAGCATTTT
TRBV7-8	TRBJ1-5	many	TRBD1	CASSVGQGLNQPQHF	TGTGCCAGCAGCGTCGGACAGGGTTTGAACCAGCCCCAGCATTTT
TRBV5-6	TRBJ1-4	.	.	CASSPGTSNEKLFF	TGTGCCAGCAGCCCCGGGACAAGTAATGAAAAACTGTTTTTT
TRBV10-3	TRBJ2-5	once	TRBD1	CAIRDRDQETQYF	TGTGCCATCAGGGACAGGGATCAGGAGACCCAGTACTTC
TRBV5-1	TRBJ2-1	.	TRBD2	CASSLAPGLAGYNEQFF	TGCGCCAGCAGCTTGGCGCCGGGACTAGCGGGGTACAATGAGCAGTTCTTC